This T cell receptor beta chain was captured in a study of control samples from healthy donors and cancer patients. The method was immunoSEQ multiplex PCR; TCRdb's version includes in-frame clones alone and lacks a portion of them. The sample yields tens of thousands of clones, approximately 90% seen once. The CDR3 is 15 amino acids. Germline CDR1 is LNHDA and CDR2 is SQIVND (reference sequence). The trim removed 5 bases at V and 5 bases at J, leaving 10 bases unmatched. The clonotype was recovered from a female donor with melanoma. Input material: formalin-fixed, paraffin-embedded tissue. V and J are TRBV19 and TRBJ1-2, with 8 bases lining up with TRBD1. The DNA for the CDR3 is TGTGCCAGTAGTCCTGGCCGGACAGGGTTTTATGGCTACACCTTC. This sequence encodes CASSPGRTGFYGYTF.